The 11 T cell receptor beta chains listed next were all sequenced from one sample in a study of T cell changes during pregnancy in multiple sclerosis. TCRdb's table, derived via immunoSEQ multiplex PCR, lists solely in-frame clones and lacks some. The sample has approximately 71,000 clones; roughly 92% are singletons. The sequencing here drew on peripheral blood, taken in the second trimester of pregnancy. Source of these receptors: a female donor with multiple sclerosis, enrolled in a pregnancy study.

This sequence joins TRBV6-5 and TRBJ1-4; a weak D match, TRBD1 (5 bases). Looked up from germline, CDR1 is MNHEY and CDR2 is SVGAGI. The CDR3 sequence is 13 residues long. Trimming took off 8 bases at V and 12 bases at J, with 19 bases between the two ends. The CDR3 protein is CASRGSIGGELFF. CDR3 DNA: TGTGCCAGCCGCGGGTCCATAGGAGGGGAACTGTTTTTT.

The chain combines TRBV9 with TRBJ2-2; 11 nucleotides agree with TRBD1. The CDR3 sequence is 15 residues long. The ends lost 4 bases at V and 5 bases at J; junction bases unmatched: 4. Germline values: CDR1 SGDLS, CDR2 YYNGEE. CDR3 amino acids: CASSSGTGGTGELFF. The CDR3 bases are TGTGCCAGCAGCTCCGGGACAGGGGGTACCGGGGAGCTGTTTTTT. The variable domain in full, completed from reference TRBV9 and TRBJ2-2, reads DSGVTQTPKHLITATGQRVTLRCSPRSGDLSVYWYQQSLDQGLQFLIQYYNGEERAKGNILERFSAQQFPDLHSELNLSSLELGDSALYFCASSSGTGGTGELFFGEGSRLTVL.

In this sample, this clone turned up once. V and J are TRBV6-1 and TRBJ2-3; 7 bases line up with TRBD2. The V gene's germline CDR1 is MNHNS and CDR2 SASEGT. This CDR3 is built from 13 residues. V shed 7 bases and J 6 bases; nucleotides not matched to a gene: 7. The CDR3 DNA is TGTGCCAGCACCGGGAGGTGGGGGGATACGCAGTATTTT. Protein: CASTGRWGDTQYF.

The V and J genes are TRBV19 and TRBJ1-5; TRBD1 is a possible D gene (5 bases). This CDR3 is 16 amino acids long. V was cut by 6 bases and J by 0 bases, with 15 bases left in between. Looked up from germline, CDR1 is LNHDA and CDR2 is SQIVND (reference sequence). The CDR3: CASSYWDSYSNQPQHF. As DNA, the CDR3 is TGTGCCAGTAGCTATTGGGACTCATATAGCAATCAGCCCCAGCATTTT.

This chain joins TRBV29-1 and TRBJ2-7; 10 bases are shared with TRBD2. V was pared by 6 bases and J by 5 bases, with 7 bases of the junction left unmatched. The CDR3 consists of 13 residues. Germline V lookup: CDR1 SQVTM, CDR2 ANQGSEA. The CDR3 region has the DNA TGCAGCGTCGCCCAAGCGGGAGGGAACGAGCAGTACTTC. This translates into CSVAQAGGNEQYF.

The V gene is TRBV5-4, the J gene TRBJ2-2, with 9 positions matching TRBD2. Per the germline V gene, CDR1 is SGHNT and CDR2 is YYREEE (reference sequence). The trim removed 4 bases at V and 0 bases at J, leaving 7 bases unmatched. This CDR3 has 17 amino acids. CDR3 bases: TGTGCCAGCAGCCCGACCGGGACTAGCACGAACACCGGGGAGCTGTTTTTT. Translated: CASSPTGTSTNTGELFF.

This rearrangement joins TRBV2 to TRBJ2-1, with 7 bases identical to TRBD2. CDR1 and CDR2 from the germline V gene are SNHLY and FYNNEI. The CDR3 contains 15 residues. J gave up 8 bases and V 4 bases, and 11 bases lay outside the gene matches. Here the CDR3 reads CASSAPSGNRDEQFF. In DNA form, the CDR3 reads TGTGCCAGCAGTGCCCCTAGCGGCAATCGGGATGAGCAGTTCTTC.

V is TRBV10-3 and J is TRBJ1-2, with a weak D call TRBD1 (6 bases). The germline CDR1 and CDR2 sequences are ENHRY and SYGVKD. V gave up 4 bases and J gave up 4 bases, with 13 bases separating them. The CDR3 loop spans 14 amino acids. CDR3 loop: CAISGPPDSYGYTF. CDR3 bases: TGTGCCATCAGTGGTCCGCCGGACAGCTATGGCTACACCTTC.

The J gene is TRBJ1-1, the V gene TRBV5-1; 8 bases match TRBD1. J gave up 1 base and V 2 bases, and 4 bases lay outside the gene matches. CDR1 and CDR2 (germline): SGHRS, YFSETQ. There are 15 residues in the CDR3. The DNA of the CDR3 is TGCGCCAGCAGCTTAGGACAGGGAGGGAACACTGAAGCTTTCTTT. This encodes CASSLGQGGNTEAFF.

This rearrangement joins TRBV30 to TRBJ2-1; 8 bases line up with TRBD2. J gave up 3 bases and V 5 bases, and 12 bases lay outside the gene matches. CDR1 is GTSNPN and CDR2 is SVGIG in the germline V gene (reference sequence). The CDR3 runs 16 residues. The CDR3 protein is CAWGPLGAGDYNEQFF. For the CDR3, the DNA is TGTGCCTGGGGACCCCTTGGAGCGGGGGACTACAATGAGCAGTTCTTC.

The CDR3 region is CASSLLAGGTYEQYF. DNA for the CDR3: TGTGCCAGCAGTTTGCTAGCGGGGGGAACCTACGAGCAGTACTTC. The V gene is TRBV6-4, the J gene TRBJ2-7; 11 bases fit TRBD2. The CDR3 covers 15 residues. V lost 5 bases, J lost 2 bases, and 5 bases stayed unmatched. Germline assignment: CDR1 MRHNA and CDR2 SNTAGT.